These 4 T cell receptor beta chains share one sample of origin, sequenced in a study of T cell changes during pregnancy in multiple sclerosis. Using immunoSEQ multiplex PCR, the repertoire was profiled, and TCRdb retains in-frame clones only, with some absent. There are about 76,000 clones in the sample; 85% to 95% occur only once, and 2.5% lies in the top ten. The sequenced sample was peripheral blood, obtained in the second trimester of pregnancy. The receptor source for this set is a female donor with multiple sclerosis, enrolled in a pregnancy study.

The DNA for the CDR3 is TGCAGCGCCACCCAGGGACAGGGTACTGAAGCTTTCTTT. As protein: CSATQGQGTEAFF. The chain combines TRBV29-1 with TRBJ1-1; 9 bases align to TRBD1. The CDR3 covers 13 residues. The trim removed 7 bases at V and 5 bases at J, leaving 8 bases unmatched. Germline V lookup: CDR1 SQVTM, CDR2 ANQGSEA.

As regards this clone: Other DNA sequences in this sample translate to the same CDR3. The chain combines TRBV9 with TRBJ1-2; TRBD1 matches 7 bases. The CDR3 is made up of 13 amino acids. CDR1 is SGDLS and CDR2 is YYNGEE in the germline V gene. V lost 2 bases and J lost 8; bases outside the gene matches: 6. For the CDR3, the DNA is TGTGCCAGCAGCGTGGCAGGGGGATGGGGCTACACCTTC. Encoded protein: CASSVAGGWGYTF.

The chain employs TRBV21-1 and TRBJ1-4; the listed D gene, TRBD1, was not tested against the DNA. TRBV21-1 is noted as a pseudogene. This CDR3 comprises 15 residues. The CDR3 nucleotides are TGTGCCAGCAGCACCCCGACAGGGGGCAATGAAAAACTGTTTTTT. It translates to CASSTPTGGNEKLFF.

Turning to this clone: In the same sample, other DNA sequences code for this CDR3. The CDR3 DNA reads TGCGCCAGCAGCTTAGGGACAGGCAATCAGCCCCAGCATTTT. It yields the protein CASSLGTGNQPQHF. The chain combines TRBV5-1 with TRBJ1-5, with 7 positions matching TRBD1. The CDR3 runs to 14 residues. V trimming: 2 bases; J trimming: 2 bases; junction bases outside the gene matches: 1. Per the germline V gene, CDR1 is SGHRS and CDR2 is YFSETQ.